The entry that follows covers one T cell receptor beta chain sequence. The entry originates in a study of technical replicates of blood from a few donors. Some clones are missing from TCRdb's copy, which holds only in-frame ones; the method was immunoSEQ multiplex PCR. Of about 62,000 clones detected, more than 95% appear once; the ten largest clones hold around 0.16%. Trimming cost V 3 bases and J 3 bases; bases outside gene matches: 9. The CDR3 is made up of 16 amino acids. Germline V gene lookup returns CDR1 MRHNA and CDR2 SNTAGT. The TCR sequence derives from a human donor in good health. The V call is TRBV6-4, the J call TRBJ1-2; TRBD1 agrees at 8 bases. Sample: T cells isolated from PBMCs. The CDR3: CASSDPRGPGDYGYTF. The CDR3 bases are TGTGCCAGCAGTGATCCCAGGGGGCCAGGGGACTATGGCTACACCTTC.